This TCR beta chain was obtained from a study of blood T cell repertoires in COVID-19. In the original analysis: Reference gene primer amplification gave estimated nucleated cell counts. Sequencing was performed with immunoSEQ multiplex PCR; in TCRdb, only in-frame clones are kept and a portion is missing. The DNA gave D and trimming, while V, J and clone size come from that table. The profile shows 250,000 to 300,000 clones, about 88% of them singletons. Germline CDR1 SGHTA, CDR2 FQGTGA. Trimming removed 0 bases from V and 7 bases from J, with 7 bases in between. This CDR3 contains 13 residues. Sequencing used PBMCs or T cells enriched from blood (not recorded which). The chain joins TRBV7-3 to TRBJ2-1; D is undetermined. This clonotype was obtained from a man aged 25 to 40 with acute COVID-19. CDR3 sequence: CASSLTRGNEQFF. DNA for the CDR3: TGTGCCAGCAGCTTAACGCGCGGAAATGAGCAGTTCTTC.